This T cell receptor beta chain was recorded in a study of T-cell memory formation after mild COVID-19 (dated by TCRdb to the early 2020s). With respect to the entire study: Most TCR sequence clusters were specific to one of the two donors. Longitudinal TCRalpha and TCRbeta repertoire sequencing tracked T-cell clones expanding and contracting after mild COVID-19 in two donors. The cohort was made up of two young adult volunteers, one female and one male, who were previously healthy. Results the study describes overall, beyond this receptor: Contracting CD4+ clones were found mainly in CM and EM memory subsets, while CD8+ clones were enriched in EMRA. Only a couple of mild cases were covered in the study, and larger cohorts including severe cases with pre-infection samples were considered necessary. Some responding clones were detected in pre-infection memory, suggesting pre-existing cross-reactive memory T cells joined the SARS-CoV-2 response. The second-wave clones that peaked on day 37 were not confirmed to be SARS-CoV-2 specific. Balanced CD4/CD8 phenotypes were observed for clones contracting from day 15 to 85, whereas a bias towards CD4+ was observed for a second wave of clones expanding from day 15 to 37.

V loses 5 bases at its end and J loses 5 bases; junction bases beyond the gene matches: 5. Including the terminal cysteine and phenylalanine, the CDR3 comprises 14 residues. Only the CDR3 region is kept as DNA, spanning 42 bases read in frame from base 1. Sequences MNHEY (CDR1) and SVGEGT (CDR2) are obtained from the germline V gene. PBMCs were isolated by Ficoll-Paque density gradient centrifugation. This clonotype was seen at least ten times. There is no known antigen for this receptor. The input lacks base qualities; no much larger clone sits a single base away. The instrument was an Illumina NovaSeq 6000. Using 5'RACE with constant-segment primers, TCRalpha and TCRbeta cDNA libraries were constructed, with sample barcodes and unique molecular identifiers added in the process. RNA was extracted from every sample with Trizol reagent. Libraries were amplified in two PCR steps, with a second sample barcode and Illumina TruSeq adapters added in the second step. Sequencing of libraries was performed on an Illumina NovaSeq with 2 x 150 bp paired-end reads. From the authors' description of their analysis: Reads were demultiplexed and collapsed into UMI-guided consensus sequences with migec v1.2.7. Using mixcr v2.1.11, the UMI consensuses were aligned to TRA and TRB V and J templates and assembled into clonotypes. A clonotype was counted as expanded or contracted only when both edgeR and NoisET called the clonotype significant, with the noise models trained on biological replicates. edgeR calls used a false discovery rate-adjusted p below 0.01 and a log2 fold-change threshold of 1. PCA with hierarchical clustering of max-normalized trajectories of the 1000 most abundant clonotypes was used as exploratory dynamics analysis. Separately sequenced CD4+ and CD8+ repertoires were used to assign a CD4 or CD8 phenotype to each responding clone. Using fastp trimming at Q25 and MiXCR clonotype assembly, TCRdb reanalyzed the public sequencing data and kept in-frame beta chains. Entries are consolidated by CDR3 protein sequence, retaining the most common genes and DNA. Clone size and V and J calls follow TCRdb, not the original study. Counted in this sample were 120,000 or so distinct CDR3 sequences; 5% to 6.5% of them appeared once. The ten most abundant clones make up about 2.2% of the sample.

The clonotype comes from an adult woman who had mild COVID-19 (a few samples of this study predate the infection). The sample titles of this study are shuffled in the database, so cell type and time point are left out; the donor was told from shared clones. The rearrangement combines TRBV6-2 or TRBV6-3 with TRBJ2-2, with 7 middle bases fitting TRBD1. The sample was PBMCs or a T cell subset sorted from them (not recorded which). The DNA sequence is TGTGCCAGCAGTGACAGGGTCTGGACCGGGGAGCTGTTTTTT. Its product reads: CASSDRVWTGELFF.